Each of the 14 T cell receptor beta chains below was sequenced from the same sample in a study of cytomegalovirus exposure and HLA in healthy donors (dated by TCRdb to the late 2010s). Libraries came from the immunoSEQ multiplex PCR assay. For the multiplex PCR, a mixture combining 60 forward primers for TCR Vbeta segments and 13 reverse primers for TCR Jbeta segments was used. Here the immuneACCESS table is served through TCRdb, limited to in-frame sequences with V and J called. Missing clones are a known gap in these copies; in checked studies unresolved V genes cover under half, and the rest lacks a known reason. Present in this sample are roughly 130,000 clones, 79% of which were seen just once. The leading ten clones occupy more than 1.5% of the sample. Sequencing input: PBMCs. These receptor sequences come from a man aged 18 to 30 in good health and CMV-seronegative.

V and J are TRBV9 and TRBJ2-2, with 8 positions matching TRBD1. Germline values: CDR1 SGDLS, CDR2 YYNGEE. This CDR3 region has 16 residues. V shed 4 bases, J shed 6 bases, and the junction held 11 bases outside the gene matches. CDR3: CASSPRTGRAAGELFF. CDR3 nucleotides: TGTGCCAGCAGCCCGCGGACAGGGAGAGCGGCCGGGGAGCTGTTTTTT.

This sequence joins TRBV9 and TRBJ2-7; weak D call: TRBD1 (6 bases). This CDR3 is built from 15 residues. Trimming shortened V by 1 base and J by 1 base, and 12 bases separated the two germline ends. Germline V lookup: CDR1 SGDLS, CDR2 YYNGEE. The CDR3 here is CASSVSGVLSYEQYF. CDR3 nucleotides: TGTGCCAGCAGCGTATCAGGGGTCCTTTCCTACGAGCAGTACTTC.

The CDR3 nucleotides are TGTGCCAGCAGCTTAAACCCCTCGGATGAGCAGTTCTTC. Its translation: CASSLNPSDEQFF. The rearrangement joins TRBV7-3 to TRBJ2-1, with unresolved D. Trimming pared 1 base from V and 8 bases from J, leaving 9 bases between. This CDR3 contains 13 residues. Per germline, CDR1 SGHTA and CDR2 FQGTGA.

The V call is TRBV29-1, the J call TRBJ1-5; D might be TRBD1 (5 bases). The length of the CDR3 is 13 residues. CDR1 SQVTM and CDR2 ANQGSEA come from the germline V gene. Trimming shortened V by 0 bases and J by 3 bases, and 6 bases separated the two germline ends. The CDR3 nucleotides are TGCAGCGTTGAAGAGACAGCCAATCAGCCCCAGCATTTT. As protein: CSVEETANQPQHF.

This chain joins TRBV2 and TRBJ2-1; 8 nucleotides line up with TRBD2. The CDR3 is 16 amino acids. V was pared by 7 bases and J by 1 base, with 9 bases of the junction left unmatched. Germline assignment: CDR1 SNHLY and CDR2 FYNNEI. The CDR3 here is CASTRSAGDSYNEQFF. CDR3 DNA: TGTGCCAGCACGAGATCAGCGGGAGATTCCTACAATGAGCAGTTCTTC.

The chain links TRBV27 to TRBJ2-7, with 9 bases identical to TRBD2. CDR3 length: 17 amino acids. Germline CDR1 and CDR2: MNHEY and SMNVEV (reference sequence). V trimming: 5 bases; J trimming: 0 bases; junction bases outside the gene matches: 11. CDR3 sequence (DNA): TGTGCCAGCAGTCTATTAGCGGGGGCGGACGGCTCCTACGAGCAGTACTTC. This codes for CASSLLAGADGSYEQYF.

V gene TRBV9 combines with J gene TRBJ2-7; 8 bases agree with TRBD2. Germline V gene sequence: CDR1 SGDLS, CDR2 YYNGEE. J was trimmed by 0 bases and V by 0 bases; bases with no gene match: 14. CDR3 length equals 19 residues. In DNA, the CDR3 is TGTGCCAGCAGCGTAGCTCTCTGGACTAGCCCTAGTCACTCCTACGAGCAGTACGTC. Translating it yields CASSVALWTSPSHSYEQYV.

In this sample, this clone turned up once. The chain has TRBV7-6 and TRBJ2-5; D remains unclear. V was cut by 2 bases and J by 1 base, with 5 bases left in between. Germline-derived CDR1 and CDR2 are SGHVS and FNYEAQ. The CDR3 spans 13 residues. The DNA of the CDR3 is TGTGCCAGCAGCTTACACAGCCAAGAGACCCAGTACTTC. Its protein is CASSLHSQETQYF.

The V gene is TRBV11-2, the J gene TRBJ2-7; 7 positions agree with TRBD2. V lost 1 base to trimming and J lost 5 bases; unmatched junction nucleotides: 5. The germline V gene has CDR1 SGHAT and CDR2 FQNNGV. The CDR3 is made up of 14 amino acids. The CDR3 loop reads CASSLGIAGDEQYF. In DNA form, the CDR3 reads TGTGCCAGCAGCTTAGGTATTGCGGGAGACGAGCAGTACTTC.

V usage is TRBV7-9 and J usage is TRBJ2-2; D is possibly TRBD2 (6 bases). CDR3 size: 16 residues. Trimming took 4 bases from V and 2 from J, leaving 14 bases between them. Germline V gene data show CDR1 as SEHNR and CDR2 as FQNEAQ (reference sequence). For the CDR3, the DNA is TGTGCCAGCAGCTATGTGGTAGCGGCAAACACCGGGGAGCTGTTTTTT. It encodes CASSYVVAANTGELFF.

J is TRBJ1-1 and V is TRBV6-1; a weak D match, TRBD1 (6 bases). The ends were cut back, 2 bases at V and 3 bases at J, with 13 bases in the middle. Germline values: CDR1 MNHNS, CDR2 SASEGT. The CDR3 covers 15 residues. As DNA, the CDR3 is TGTGCCAGCAGTGAAACGACAGGAATCTACACTGAAGCTTTCTTT. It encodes CASSETTGIYTEAFF.

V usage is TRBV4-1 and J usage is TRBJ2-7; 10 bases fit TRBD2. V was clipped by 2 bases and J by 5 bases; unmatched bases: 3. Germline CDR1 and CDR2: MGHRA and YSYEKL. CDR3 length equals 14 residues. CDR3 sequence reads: CASSQLAGVHEQYV. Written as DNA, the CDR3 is TGCGCCAGCAGCCAACTAGCGGGAGTCCACGAGCAGTACGTC.

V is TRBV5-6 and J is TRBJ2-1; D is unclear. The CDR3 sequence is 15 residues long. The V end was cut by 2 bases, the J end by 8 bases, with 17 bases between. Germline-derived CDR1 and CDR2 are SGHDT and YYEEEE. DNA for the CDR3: TGTGCCAGCAGCTTAACCAAAGCCCCTATGGATGAGCAGTTCTTC. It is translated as CASSLTKAPMDEQFF.

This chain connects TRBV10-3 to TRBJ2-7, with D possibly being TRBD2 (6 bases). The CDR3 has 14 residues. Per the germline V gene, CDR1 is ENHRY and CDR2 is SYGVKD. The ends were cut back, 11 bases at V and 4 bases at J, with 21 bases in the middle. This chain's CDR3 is CAAAAGQGGYEQYF. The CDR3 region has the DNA TGTGCCGCGGCAGCTGGGCAGGGAGGATACGAGCAGTACTTC.